This is a list of T cell receptor beta chains from one sample in a study. TCRdb recomputed calls from the 5' RACE reads with MiXCR, one row per CDR3 protein. The sample has 5,500 to 6,500 distinct CDR3 sequences; around a third are singletons. Input material: naive CD4+ T cells sorted from a lymph node. All receptors come from a female donor with breast cancer. Both conserved end residues are part of each CDR3. Fields, in order: V gene, J gene, D gene, clone size, CDR3 protein, CDR3 DNA. D genes are given only for firm matches. Clone size is not always given. Where it is, it says once, few, many or a class for expanded clones.

v_call: TRBV18
j_call: TRBJ2-5
d_call: .
clone_size: medium-sized
cdr3_aa: CASSPPGAGQETQYF
cdr3_nt: TGTGCCAGCTCACCACCGGGGGCAGGGCAAGAGACCCAGTACTTC

v_call: TRBV4-3
j_call: TRBJ1-2
d_call: .
clone_size: few
cdr3_aa: CASSQETANYGYTF
cdr3_nt: TGCGCCAGCAGCCAAGAAACAGCTAACTATGGCTACACCTTC

v_call: TRBV6-1
j_call: TRBJ1-2
d_call: .
clone_size: medium-sized
cdr3_aa: CASSALWNGYTF
cdr3_nt: TGTGCCAGCTCTGCGCTCTGGAATGGCTACACCTTC

v_call: TRBV4-1
j_call: TRBJ2-5
d_call: .
clone_size: few
cdr3_aa: CASSPGTYQETQYF
cdr3_nt: TGCGCCAGCAGCCCCGGGACTTACCAAGAGACCCAGTACTTC

v_call: TRBV5-1
j_call: TRBJ2-5
d_call: TRBD2
clone_size: few
cdr3_aa: CASSTGTSKETQYF
cdr3_nt: TGCGCCAGCAGCACGGGGACTAGCAAGGAGACCCAGTACTTC

v_call: TRBV7-9
j_call: TRBJ2-5
d_call: TRBD2
clone_size: large
cdr3_aa: CASSLGTSGEETQYF
cdr3_nt: TGTGCCAGCAGCTTGGGGACTAGCGGGGAAGAGACCCAGTACTTC

v_call: TRBV10-3
j_call: TRBJ2-3
d_call: .
clone_size: .
cdr3_aa: CAISEPSTDTQYF
cdr3_nt: TGTGCCATCAGTGAGCCTTCCACAGATACGCAGTATTTT

v_call: TRBV6-1
j_call: TRBJ2-3
d_call: .
clone_size: medium-sized
cdr3_aa: CASSDGLPDTQYF
cdr3_nt: TGTGCCAGCAGTGACGGGCTACCAGATACGCAGTATTTT

v_call: TRBV12-3/TRBV12-4
j_call: TRBJ1-2
d_call: .
clone_size: large
cdr3_aa: CASSLRGDGYTF
cdr3_nt: TGTGCCAGCAGTTTGCGGGGAGATGGCTACACCTTC

v_call: TRBV20-1
j_call: TRBJ2-1
d_call: .
clone_size: few
cdr3_aa: CSARVGWDEQFF
cdr3_nt: TGCAGTGCTAGAGTGGGGTGGGATGAGCAGTTCTTC

v_call: TRBV24-1
j_call: TRBJ2-1
d_call: TRBD2
clone_size: medium-sized
cdr3_aa: CATSDWGTSGSDEQFF
cdr3_nt: TGTGCCACCAGTGATTGGGGGACTAGCGGGAGCGATGAGCAGTTCTTC

v_call: TRBV7-2
j_call: TRBJ2-5
d_call: .
clone_size: .
cdr3_aa: CASSQLGGVETQYF
cdr3_nt: TGTGCCAGCAGCCAACTGGGGGGAGTGGAGACCCAGTACTTC

v_call: TRBV29-1
j_call: TRBJ1-5
d_call: TRBD1
clone_size: few
cdr3_aa: CSVGDRHQPQHF
cdr3_nt: TGCAGCGTGGGGGACAGACATCAGCCCCAGCATTTT